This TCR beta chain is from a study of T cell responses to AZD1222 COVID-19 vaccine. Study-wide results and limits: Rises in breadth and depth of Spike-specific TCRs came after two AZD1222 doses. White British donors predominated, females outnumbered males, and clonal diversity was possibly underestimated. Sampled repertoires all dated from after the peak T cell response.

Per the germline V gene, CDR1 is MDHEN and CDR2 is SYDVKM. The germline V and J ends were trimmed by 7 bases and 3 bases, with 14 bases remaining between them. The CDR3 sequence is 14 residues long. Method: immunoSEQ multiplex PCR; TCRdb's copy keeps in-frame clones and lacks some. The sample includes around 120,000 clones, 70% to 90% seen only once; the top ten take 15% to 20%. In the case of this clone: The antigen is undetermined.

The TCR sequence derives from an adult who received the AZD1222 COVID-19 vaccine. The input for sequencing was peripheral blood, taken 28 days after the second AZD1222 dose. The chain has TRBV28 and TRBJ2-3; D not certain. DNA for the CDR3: TGTGCCAGCAATAAAGAGGTGGTAACAGATACGCAGTATTTT. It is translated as CASNKEVVTDTQYF.